The present T cell receptor (beta chain) was sequenced within a study of post-analysis software for immune sequencing data. Study-level background: The disease courses covered relapsing-remitting, secondary progressive and progressive-relapsing multiple sclerosis.

Findings and caveats of the study: The five TRBV segments detected at higher frequency in patients than in controls included TRBV5-6, TRBV5-1 and TRBV20-1. A significant reduction in normalized Chao1 diversity was observed in multiple sclerosis patients versus controls.

Unique molecular identifiers featured in each of the TCR beta cDNA libraries. A population of about 0.95 to 11 million T cells gave rise to approximately 500,000 cDNA molecules. Each CDR3 protein gets one entry after TCRdb re-called the PCR reads with MiXCR. Of about 540,000 distinct CDR3 sequences in the sample, roughly 34% were seen once. A few counts support this clonotype. Its antigen remains unidentified. V was cut by 1 base and J by 13 bases, with 11 bases left in between. The CDR3 totals 13 residues. The germline V gene has CDR1 LGHDT and CDR2 YNNKEL (reference sequence). The specimen sequenced was blood. This TCR came from a girl aged 2-17 years with multiple sclerosis. The chain uses TRBV3-1 and TRBJ2-6, with D unclear. CDR3: CASSQGGDLVLTF. The CDR3 nucleotides read TGTGCCAGCAGCCAAGGTGGGGATTTAGTCCTGACTTTC.